The 6 T cell receptor beta chains below come from one sample, sequenced in a study of T cell responses to AZD1222 COVID-19 vaccine (dated by TCRdb to 2020 to 2023). Explained via the paper, the time point label denotes: baseline before first vaccination. The method behind the library was the immunoSEQ multiplex PCR assay. The source is immuneACCESS, and TCRdb retained only in-frame sequences with V and J called. Part of the clones is not carried over; for the studies checked, unresolved V genes explain less than half of this, and the remainder is unexplained. The sample records more than 50,000 clones, roughly nine tenths of which are singletons. Under 2% of the sample lies in the top ten. The source material was peripheral blood, sampled on day 0 of AZD1222 vaccination. These TCRs come from an adult in good health.

The gene calls are TRBV15 and TRBJ1-5; 9 bases are shared with TRBD1. Germline loops: CDR1 LNHNV, CDR2 YYDKDF (reference sequence). J lost 3 bases, V lost 2 bases, and 5 bases had no gene match. The CDR3 covers 16 residues. As DNA, the CDR3 is TGTGCCACCAGCAGAACCGGGACAGGGCTCAATCAGCCCCAGCATTTT. Its translation is CATSRTGTGLNQPQHF.

This clone was detected once. The V gene is TRBV28, the J gene TRBJ2-1, with a possible D match to TRBD1 (6 bases). The CDR3 has 15 residues. Trimming stripped 4 bases from V and 9 bases from J, with 19 bases between. Germline V gene data show CDR1 as MDHEN and CDR2 as SYDVKM. As DNA, the CDR3 is TGTGCCAGCAGTTCGCAGACAGGATATCAGGGTGAGCAGTTCTTC. It yields the protein CASSSQTGYQGEQFF.

V gene TRBV18 combines with J gene TRBJ2-7; D not resolved. The V and J ends lost 3 bases and 3 bases respectively, with 9 bases between them. This CDR3 has 13 residues. Germline V gene data show CDR1 as KGHSH and CDR2 as LQKENI. The DNA of the CDR3 is TGTGCCAGCTCACCGGACCCCCTCTACGAGCAGTACTTC. Protein: CASSPDPLYEQYF. Drawing the rest from reference TRBV18 and TRBJ2-7, the complete variable domain is NAGVMQNPRHLVRRRGQEARLRCSPMKGHSHVYWYRQLPEEGLKFMVYLQKENIIDESGMPKERFSAEFPKEGPSILRIQQVVRGDSAAYFCASSPDPLYEQYFGPGTRLTVT.

This clone has more than one count but fewer than ten. The CDR3 reads CASSLQGLGYTF. The CDR3 DNA reads TGTGCCAGCAGCTTACAGGGTCTGGGCTACACCTTC. This rearrangement joins TRBV5-4 to TRBJ1-2, with D tentatively TRBD1 (6 bases). The V and J ends lost 2 bases and 8 bases respectively, with 10 bases between them. The V gene's germline CDR1 is SGHNT and CDR2 YYREEE (reference sequence). The CDR3 is 12 residues long.

The chain uses TRBV12-3 or TRBV12-4 and TRBJ1-5, with D unresolved. Trimming pared 5 bases from V and 2 bases from J, leaving 7 bases between. The CDR3 totals 13 residues. CDR3 in amino acids: CASSKAGNQPQHF. The CDR3 DNA reads TGTGCCAGCAGTAAAGCGGGCAATCAGCCCCAGCATTTT.

This chain uses TRBV19 with TRBJ2-7, with TRBD2 matching over 7 bases. V dropped 7 bases and J dropped 0; count of bases not matched to a gene: 3. Germline V gene lookup returns CDR1 LNHDA and CDR2 SQIVND (reference sequence). The CDR3 has 13 amino acids. CDR3 nucleotide sequence: TGTGCCAGTAAGGGCGGGAGCTCCTACGAGCAGTACTTC. Translating gives CASKGGSSYEQYF.